These 25 T cell receptor beta chains were all obtained from the same sample, sequenced in a study of CD8 T cells in Susac syndrome. It was with random hexamers that 0.5 to 1 ug RNA was reverse transcribed. MiXCR, run by TCRdb on the immunoSEQ multiplex PCR reads, gives a single entry per CDR3 protein. This sample has some 120,000 distinct CDR3 sequences, with less than 95% found just once. The specimen sequenced was CD4+ T cells from PBMCs. The receptors here all came from a human donor in good health.

This clonotype appeared a single time. The chain carries TRBV6-2 or TRBV6-3 and TRBJ2-7, with 9 positions matching TRBD2. Trimming cost V 2 bases and J 7 bases; bases outside gene matches: 6. Germline V gene data show CDR1 as MNHEY and CDR2 as SVGEGT. This CDR3 is 14 amino acids long. CDR3 sequence: CASSYPGLAWEQYF. The DNA of the CDR3 is TGTGCCAGCAGTTACCCGGGACTAGCCTGGGAGCAGTACTTC.

The chain uses TRBV5-1 and TRBJ2-1; D is tentatively TRBD1 or TRBD2 (7 bases each). This CDR3 contains 15 residues. With 2 bases removed from V and 8 bases from J, the gap between germline ends came to 17 bases. The V gene's germline CDR1 is SGHRS and CDR2 YFSETQ. This CDR3 is CASSLSGGGGDEQFF. CDR3 nucleotide sequence: TGCGCCAGCAGCTTATCCGGGGGAGGGGGCGATGAGCAGTTCTTC. The full variable domain, in which reference TRBV5-1 and TRBJ2-1 provide the parts outside the CDR3, is KAGVTQTPRYLIKTRGQQVTLSCSPISGHRSVSWYQQTPGQGLQFLFEYFSETQRNKGNFPGRFSGRQFSNSRSEMNVSTLELGDSALYLCASSLSGGGGDEQFFGPGTRLTVL.

The chain is built from TRBV6-4 and TRBJ2-7, with 12 bases matching TRBD1. Germline CDR1 is MRHNA and CDR2 is SNTAGT. CDR3 length: 13 amino acids. V lost 7 bases to trimming and J lost 6 bases; unmatched junction nucleotides: 4. The CDR3 protein is CASTRDRGPEQYF. CDR3 bases: TGTGCCAGCACCCGGGACAGGGGGCCCGAGCAGTACTTC.

J is TRBJ2-4 and V is TRBV20-1; D tentatively reads TRBD1 or TRBD2 (5 bases each). CDR1 DFQATT and CDR2 SNEGSKA come from the germline V gene (reference sequence). Trimming left V 1 base short and J 9 bases short, with 13 bases between. This CDR3 comprises 13 residues. The CDR3 region has the DNA TGCAGTGCTAGAGGCCGAATTGGGGGCATTCAGTACTTC. Amino acids: CSARGRIGGIQYF.

The chain recombines TRBV30 with TRBJ2-3, with a possible D match to TRBD1 (6 bases). The CDR3 extends over 15 amino acids. Trimming stripped 6 bases from V and 2 bases from J, with 18 bases between. CDR1 GTSNPN and CDR2 SVGIG come from the germline V gene (reference sequence). DNA of the CDR3: TGTGCCTGCGGATGGGGGCTCTTTAACACAGATACGCAGTATTTT. Amino acids: CACGWGLFNTDTQYF.

This chain connects TRBV12-3 or TRBV12-4 to TRBJ1-5, with 8 bases that match TRBD1. V gave up 3 bases and J gave up 5 bases; unmatched junction bases: 6. This CDR3 comprises 15 residues. The CDR3 region has the DNA TGTGCCAGCAGTTTTAACAGGGGGACAGATCAGCCCCAGCATTTT. Its translation: CASSFNRGTDQPQHF.

The V and J genes are TRBV20-1 and TRBJ1-5; no firm D call. The germline V gene has CDR1 DFQATT and CDR2 SNEGSKA (reference sequence). The CDR3 is 14 residues long. Trimming cost V 0 bases and J 4 bases, with 10 bases left between them. DNA for the CDR3: TGCAGTGCTAGAGACGGTGAGGCGAATCAGCCCCAGCATTTT. Encoded protein: CSARDGEANQPQHF.

The V and J genes are TRBV12-3 or TRBV12-4 and TRBJ2-3; 11 bases align to TRBD2. The V segment lost 7 bases and the J segment 9 bases; nucleotides outside the gene matches: 9. This CDR3 has 14 residues. Written as DNA, the CDR3 is TGTGCCAGCAACCTACTAGCGGGAGCGGGCACGCAGTATTTT. It yields the protein CASNLLAGAGTQYF.

CDR3 sequence: CASSWTSGTQSIQYF. DNA for the CDR3: TGTGCCAGCAGTTGGACTAGCGGGACTCAAAGCATTCAGTACTTC. The chain is built from TRBV6-5 and TRBJ2-4; 12 bases map to TRBD2. With V trimmed by 4 bases and J by 9 bases, 7 bases remained unmatched. The CDR3 has 15 amino acids. CDR1 is MNHEY, CDR2 SVGAGI, per germline.

The rearrangement uses TRBV29-1 and TRBJ2-3, with a possible D match to TRBD2 (5 bases). The CDR3 length is 14 residues. V was trimmed by 4 bases and J by 1 base, leaving 12 bases between them. Germline V gene lookup returns CDR1 SQVTM and CDR2 ANQGSEA. CDR3 residues: CSVAMVARTDTQYF. The CDR3 region has the DNA TGCAGCGTTGCTATGGTAGCGCGCACAGATACGCAGTATTTT.

The chain has TRBV5-1 and TRBJ2-1, with 10 bases matching TRBD2. With V trimmed by 1 base and J by 7 bases, 8 bases remained unmatched. CDR3 length equals 16 residues. Germline V gene lookup returns CDR1 SGHRS and CDR2 YFSETQ. CDR3 protein: CASSLMLAGAGNEQFF. The CDR3 region has the DNA TGCGCCAGCAGCTTGATGCTAGCGGGAGCCGGGAATGAGCAGTTCTTC.

The chain couples TRBV12-3 or TRBV12-4 to TRBJ2-4; the match to TRBD1 covers 7 bases. CDR3 length: 16 amino acids. With V trimmed by 6 bases and J by 0 bases, 8 bases remained unmatched. The CDR3 DNA sequence: TGTGCCAGCAGCCCTCCGACAGGGTTAGCCAAAAACATTCAGTACTTC. It yields the protein CASSPPTGLAKNIQYF.

CDR3 nucleotide sequence: TGTGCCAGCAGTTACGGCGAAGGTGAGCAGTTCTTC. This codes for CASSYGEGEQFF. The V call is TRBV6-6, the J call TRBJ2-1; D call uncertain. Germline V gene data show CDR1 as MNHNY and CDR2 as SVGAGI (reference sequence). Deletions cut 2 bases from V and 9 bases from J, with 8 bases between. There are 12 residues in the CDR3.

This chain connects TRBV28 to TRBJ2-7; D is uncertain. CDR1 is MDHEN and CDR2 is SYDVKM in the germline V gene. This CDR3 is 14 amino acids long. Trimming pared 7 bases from V and 5 bases from J, leaving 18 bases between. This chain's CDR3 is CASTFGPSANEQYF. The CDR3 DNA sequence: TGTGCCAGCACTTTTGGGCCCTCGGCCAACGAGCAGTACTTC. Drawing the rest from reference TRBV28 and TRBJ2-7, the complete variable domain is DVKVTQSSRYLVKRTGEKVFLECVQDMDHENMFWYRQDPGLGLRLIYFSYDVKMKEKGDIPEGYSVSREKKERFSLILESASTNQTSMYLCASTFGPSANEQYFGPGTRLTVT.

This chain connects TRBV30 to TRBJ1-1; no clear D gene. V was cut by 0 bases and J by 0 bases, with 8 bases left in between. Germline V gene sequence: CDR1 GTSNPN, CDR2 SVGIG (reference sequence). The CDR3 runs to 14 residues. This chain's CDR3 is CAWSVKGVNTEAFF. The CDR3 DNA sequence: TGTGCCTGGAGTGTAAAGGGCGTGAACACTGAAGCTTTCTTT.

The V call is TRBV7-8, the J call TRBJ1-5, with 7 bases aligning to TRBD1. The J segment lost 6 bases and the V segment lost 2 bases, leaving 7 bases of the junction unmatched. This CDR3 spans 15 amino acids. Per germline, CDR1 SGHVS and CDR2 FQNEAQ. CDR3 sequence (DNA): TGTGCCAGCAGCTTACCGTCGACAGGGAGTCAGCCCCAGCATTTT. Amino acid sequence: CASSLPSTGSQPQHF.

J is TRBJ1-5 and V is TRBV7-2, with D uncertain. The CDR3 contains 12 residues. V was cut by 5 bases and J by 5 bases, with 7 bases left in between. CDR1 SGHTA and CDR2 FQGNSA come from the germline V gene. This chain's CDR3 is CASSTDYQPQHF. CDR3 DNA: TGTGCCAGCAGCACAGACTATCAGCCCCAGCATTTT.

This clonotype has a single count. The chain uses TRBV5-1 and TRBJ2-5, with D perhaps matching TRBD1 (7 bases). The germline V gene encodes CDR1 SGHRS and CDR2 YFSETQ. Trimming removed 2 bases from V and 4 bases from J, with 9 bases in between. There are 13 residues in the CDR3. CDR3 DNA: TGCGCCAGCAGCTTTCAGGGGGGAGAGACCCAGTACTTC. This gives the protein CASSFQGGETQYF. The full variable domain, with the rest looked up from reference TRBV5-1 and TRBJ2-5, is KAGVTQTPRYLIKTRGQQVTLSCSPISGHRSVSWYQQTPGQGLQFLFEYFSETQRNKGNFPGRFSGRQFSNSRSEMNVSTLELGDSALYLCASSFQGGETQYFGPGTRLLVL.

The chain uses TRBV25-1 and TRBJ2-5; the D call may be TRBD1 or TRBD2 (6 bases each). Germline V gene lookup returns CDR1 MGHDK and CDR2 SYGVNS. V was clipped by 4 bases and J by 4 bases, with 7 bases between them. The CDR3 sequence is 12 residues long. The CDR3 DNA is TGTGCCAGCAGTGCGGGGGCAGAGACCCAGTACTTC. This translates into CASSAGAETQYF.

Written as DNA, the CDR3 is TGTGCCAGTAGCCCCCCTTCTGGGGCCAACGTCCTGACTTTC. It yields the protein CASSPPSGANVLTF. The chain is built from TRBV19 and TRBJ2-6; D not resolved. Germline assignment: CDR1 LNHDA and CDR2 SQIVND (reference sequence). Deletions cut 6 bases from V and 1 base from J, with 7 bases between. This CDR3 is 14 amino acids long.

This clonotype was counted once. The chain has TRBV11-2 and TRBJ1-2; D not resolved. Trimming removed 6 bases from V and 0 bases from J, with 14 bases in between. The germline V gene encodes CDR1 SGHAT and CDR2 FQNNGV. The length of the CDR3 is 15 residues. For the CDR3, the DNA is TGTGCCAGCAGGCGGAGCGGGGTTACTAACTATGGCTACACCTTC. Residues: CASRRSGVTNYGYTF.

The chain recombines TRBV3-1 with TRBJ1-1; no definite D call. This CDR3 has 12 residues. Germline assignment: CDR1 LGHDT and CDR2 YNNKEL (reference sequence). Trimming stripped 1 base from V and 6 bases from J, with 6 bases between. CDR3 sequence: CASSQGSPEAFF. The CDR3 bases are TGTGCCAGCAGCCAAGGGTCCCCTGAAGCTTTCTTT.

V usage is TRBV5-1 and J usage is TRBJ2-7; 7 bases fit TRBD1. CDR3 length: 14 amino acids. V shed 0 bases, J shed 2 bases, and the junction held 2 bases outside the gene matches. Germline values: CDR1 SGHRS, CDR2 YFSETQ. CDR3 in DNA: TGCGCCAGCAGCTTGGCCGGGACAGCCTACGAGCAGTACTTC. This gives the protein CASSLAGTAYEQYF.

The chain uses TRBV3-1 and TRBJ2-5; D is undetermined. Germline CDR1 LGHDT, CDR2 YNNKEL (reference sequence). V was pared by 0 bases and J by 6 bases, with 11 bases between. CDR3 length: 14 residues. CDR3 residues: CASSQDTGRKTQYF. CDR3 nucleotides: TGTGCCAGCAGCCAAGACACGGGTAGGAAGACCCAGTACTTC.

The chain has TRBV11-2 and TRBJ1-2; unclear D gene. Germline values: CDR1 SGHAT, CDR2 FQNNGV. V lost 3 bases and J lost 4, with 15 bases in between. The CDR3 extends over 15 amino acids. CDR3: CASSFAQEGIYGYTF. The CDR3 bases are TGTGCCAGCAGCTTCGCTCAGGAGGGCATCTATGGCTACACCTTC.